This T cell receptor (beta chain) was sequenced during a study of T-cell memory formation after mild COVID-19. Germline trimming cut 0 bases from V and 9 bases from J; bases unmatched to any gene: 10. Germline V gives CDR1 PRHDT, CDR2 FYEKMQ (reference sequence). The CDR3 has 16 amino acids. TCRdb independently ran MiXCR on the 5' RACE reads; one entry per CDR3 protein. The sample lists 200,000 to 300,000 distinct CDR3 sequences, 16% occurring once. This chain links TRBV13 with TRBJ2-1; TRBD2 aligns across 8 bases. Sequencing input: PBMCs or a T cell subset sorted from them (not recorded which). The sequence was collected from a man between 18 and 29 years old who had mild COVID-19 (a few samples of this study predate the infection). Cell type and time point are not known. Here the CDR3 reads CASSLGRGGVNGEQFF. In DNA form, the CDR3 reads TGTGCCAGCAGCTTAGGACGGGGGGGCGTGAATGGTGAGCAGTTCTTC.